The T cell receptor beta chain under discussion was sequenced for a study of cytomegalovirus exposure and HLA in healthy donors (dated by TCRdb to the late 2010s). Study-level background: In an earlier analysis of some 550 of the donors, under 300 Gb of sequence data and some 100 million unique TCR beta sequences from about 179 million T cells were reported. Donor age, sex, ethnicity and CMV serostatus were collected together with the repertoire data. Because of strong linkage in the cohort, roughly five DR-DQ haplotypes were treated as single units for association and clustering. Typing coverage differed by locus: A, B, C, DRB1 and DQB1 were typed in roughly 629-630 donors, DQA1 in 522, DPA1 in some 570, and DPB1 in approximately 450. Among roughly 400 genotyped donors of the cohort, an average of around 250,000 unique TCR beta nucleotide sequences was sequenced per donor, of which roughly 17% were non-productive. The later analysis used no new phenotypic data to find candidate immune exposures, relying instead on TCR beta sequences and their occurrence across donors. In an earlier analysis of more than 550 of the donors, high-throughput TCR beta sequencing was used to judge whether each TCR beta V gene segment behaved as functional or pseudogenic. Of the 350 to 450 genotyped donors, around 81% fell in the genetic ancestry cluster associated with self-reported Caucasian donors. The study aimed to test whether signatures of past pathogen exposure could be identified by cataloging public T cell receptors. Approximately 330 gigabases of sequencing data and 70 million to 95 million unique TCR sequences made up an early release that covered nearly 650 HLA-typed donors. The T cell repertoires of 666 subjects were profiled by immunosequencing and related to cytomegalovirus serostatus. Besides the first cohort of under 700 subjects, a separate validation cohort made up of roughly 130 different subjects was used. A later analysis re-examined previously published TCR beta repertoires from several hundred donors and added high-resolution HLA genotyping to investigate patterns of TCR occurrence. Genome-wide SNP genotypes for about 60% of the roughly 700 donors were used in a later genetic analysis, which treated that subset as a discovery cohort. HLA typing covered class I and class II loci at four-digit resolution. All discovery cohort repertoires had been generated using a single sequencing platform. High-throughput TCR immunosequencing, statistical association of individual TCRs with disease status, and machine learning were combined to predict cytomegalovirus infection status. Summary of the overall study and its limitations: Linkage disequilibrium might explain the correlated functional status among segregating V segments, but an unknown experimental factor could not be ruled out. When HLA alleles, especially DR and DQ, strongly co-occurred, attributing TCR associations to individual alleles was difficult. In a later genetic analysis, fewer N-insertions in productive TCRs were reported among donors in an Asian-associated ancestry cluster than the roughly 700-donor mean. The earlier analysis of 587 of the donors excluded 15 to 20 rarely observed V segments, including chromosome 9 orphons, because counts were too low. Roughly uniform sequencing depth across donors was assumed in presence/absence analyses, although this assumption may not hold. In a later analysis, several top co-occurrence clusters were reported to appear linked to parvovirus B19, influenza, CMV and Epstein-Barr virus. A further reported finding was that TCR beta sequences accurately predicted the HLA-A and HLA-B alleles for most subjects in the first cohort. The 87-base-pair reads could not distinguish some IMGT-functional V segments, including TRBV6-2 and TRBV6-3, so those segments were excluded. Across donors, most TCR sequences were observed very rarely, whereas some public TCRs were present in many individuals. In both the original and validation cohorts, the classifier was reported to diagnose cytomegalovirus status with high specificity and sensitivity. Because HLA typing was missing for some donors at each locus, association tests included only the typed subset. A total of 164 TCR beta chains were listed by the study as associated with cytomegalovirus. In vitro tests confirmed that a few of the cytomegalovirus-associated TCR beta chains recognize cytomegalovirus antigens. Broadly in line with IMGT annotations, most TCR beta V segments showed up in productive rearrangements about 87% or about 30% of the time in an earlier analysis of several hundred of the donors. This cohort had only TCR beta chains sequenced, and the lack of alpha or paired-chain data limited which features could be detected. Specific HLA alleles were associated with some 15,000 TCR beta sequences at a false discovery rate of 0.05 in a later analysis. The authors suggested that the approach could potentially be extended to other disease states and immunological phenotypes. The sequencing pipeline was judged likely to have produced a cluster of highly shared sequence variants as a technical artifact. The only immune exposure information available for the cohort was CMV serostatus. In a later analysis, TCR association rates were found to vary across HLA loci, with the most associated TCRs seen for DRB1 alleles and the fewest for HLA-C alleles. In a later analysis, most CMV-associated TCR beta chains were found to appear HLA-restricted, with HLA associations seemingly driven largely by CMV exposure. A later analysis found that HLA-associated TCR beta chains were more clonally expanded and had lower generation probabilities than equally common non-associated chains. In a later genetic analysis, a missense DCLRE1C variant was associated with V-gene and J-gene trimming of TCR beta chains, and the association was replicated in an independent cohort.

The cohort consisted of 670 or so healthy bone marrow donors. All cohort members were sampled while nominally healthy, although unrecorded immune exposures were likely present. The donor tested CMV seronegative and was one of the 352 seronegative cohort members. Every donor gave a peripheral blood sample, and the peripheral blood mononuclear cells from that sample were used for TCR beta sequencing. The Qiagen DNeasy Blood Extraction Kit was used to extract genomic DNA from the blood cell samples. Note on this clone: Its antigen target is currently unknown. No base-level quality is on record; no much larger clone is a single base apart.

The library relied on the immunoSEQ multiplex PCR assay. The multiplex PCR relied on a mix of 60 forward primers for TCR Vbeta segments and 13 reverse primers for TCR Jbeta segments. The CDR3 region of rearranged TCR beta genes was amplified from genomic DNA with a multiplex PCR assay. On the Illumina HiSeq System, the amplified TCR beta libraries were sequenced as 87-base-pair reads. The original methods were these. A later analysis tallied roughly 78 million unique TCR beta chains across the approximately 670 repertoires, and roughly 11 million of those chains were shared by two or more donors. To remove PCR and sequencing errors, raw reads were error-corrected and collapsed into unique sequences using a nearest-neighbor algorithm that merged closely related sequences. Alignment of CDR3 sequences to IMGT reference sequences was used to assign V, D and J gene segments. For a sequence to be retained, a match of at least six nucleotides to both a V gene segment and a J gene segment was required. Rearrangements were called productive when the CDR3 lacked stop codons and stayed in frame with V and J; all others were non-productive. CDR3 was defined by IMGT convention, running from the second conserved V-encoded cysteine to the conserved J-encoded phenylalanine. The earlier analysis of about 620 of the donors excluded sequences that lacked an unambiguous match to a single V gene segment. An earlier analysis of fewer than 650 of the donors classified V segments as functional when productive rearrangements were above 56.7% and as segregating when the standard deviation between donors was above 5%. A statistical classification framework was built to diagnose cytomegalovirus status from the catalog of TCR beta chain sequences. In a later analysis, V and J genes were assigned by comparing TCR nucleotide sequences against IMGT/GENE-DB human TR gene sequences. Using the TCRdist pipeline, a later analysis assigned CDR3 sequences along with most-parsimonious VDJ recombination scenarios. In a later analysis, every TCR beta chain was defined by the combination of its CDR3 amino acid sequence and its V-gene family, and reads without a unique V-gene family were dropped. A later analysis removed 450 to 600 highly shared, low-generation-probability nucleotide sequences to deal with suspected cross-contamination and a sequencing artifact. For each public chain, a later analysis derived a clonal expansion index from normalized ranks of inferred template counts within each repertoire. In a later analysis, generation probabilities were computed with a VDJ recombination model fitted to out-of-frame rearrangements, and the resulting probabilities were checked against IGoR. Hypergeometric tests were used in a later analysis to score TCR-TCR, TCR-HLA and TCR-CMV co-occurrence, with a repertoire-size bias correction applied to the TCR pairs. False discovery rates were estimated in a later analysis by permuting HLA or CMV assignments 20 times. In a later analysis, co-occurring TCRs were grouped with DBSCAN, and TCRdist sequence similarity was added when clustering was performed within HLA-allele-positive subsets. Repertoires with fewer than 30,000 or more than 120,000 public chains, plus five repertoires with anomalous nucleotide sharing, were excluded from co-occurrence clustering. Held by TCRdb, this immuneACCESS table contains in-frame sequences only and omits some clones. Under half of the omission traces to an unresolved V gene where checked; the cause of the rest is unknown. Clonal size and the V and J genes are those of that table, whereas D and trimming came from the DNA. This sample gives about 200,000 clones in total; approximately 86% of them show up just once. The biggest ten clones account for approximately 0.31% of the sample.

The germline V and J ends show losses of 8 bases and 5 bases respectively, and no gene match explains 9 bases of the junction. CDR1 is given as MDHEN and CDR2 as SYDVKM, both from the germline V gene. The CDR3 runs 15 residues from the cysteine to the phenylalanine. Only the CDR3 DNA stays, 45 bases, in frame from base 1. The sequenced sample was PBMCs. The V gene is TRBV28 and the J gene is TRBJ2-1, with 10 bases aligning to TRBD2. The clonotype comes from a woman younger than 45 in good health and CMV-seronegative. The DNA is TGTGCCAGCCCCCCCAGCGGGGGGGGGAACAATGAGCAGTTCTTC. Its protein reads: CASPPSGGGNNEQFF.